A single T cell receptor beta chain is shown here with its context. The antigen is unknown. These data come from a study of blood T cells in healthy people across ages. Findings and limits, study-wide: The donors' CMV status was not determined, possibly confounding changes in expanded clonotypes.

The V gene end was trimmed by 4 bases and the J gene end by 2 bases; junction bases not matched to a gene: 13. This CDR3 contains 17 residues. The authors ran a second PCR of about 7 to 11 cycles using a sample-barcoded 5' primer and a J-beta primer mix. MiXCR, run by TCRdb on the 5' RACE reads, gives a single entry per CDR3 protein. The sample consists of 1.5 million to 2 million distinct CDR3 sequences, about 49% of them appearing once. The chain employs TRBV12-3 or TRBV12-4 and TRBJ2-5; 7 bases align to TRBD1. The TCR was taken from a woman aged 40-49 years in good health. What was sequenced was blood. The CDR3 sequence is CASSWTGRRETQETQYF. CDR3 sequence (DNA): TGTGCCAGCAGTTGGACAGGACGAAGAGAGACTCAAGAGACCCAGTACTTC.